Listed below are T cell receptor beta chains from one sample, sequenced in a study of blood T cell repertoires in COVID-19. This table comes from immunoSEQ multiplex PCR, and its TCRdb copy is limited to in-frame clones, with some not included. The repertoire holds more than 90,000 clones, over 80% seen once, with roughly 0.83% in the top ten. Material: peripheral blood. These receptors were taken from a woman in her 70s with acute or convalescent COVID-19. The CDR3 runs from the conserved cysteine through the conserved F or W. Each record gives: D gene, V gene, CDR3 length, J gene, clone size, CDR3 DNA, CDR3 protein. The D gene is left open where the match is weak. Clone sizes are given selectively: once, few, many, or a class where the clone is expanded.

d_call: TRBD1; v_call: TRBV5-1; cdr3_length: 16; j_call: TRBJ1-4; clone_size: -; cdr3_nt: TGCGCCAGCAGCTTGGCTGGACAGGCAACTAATGAAAAACTGTTTTTT; cdr3_aa: CASSLAGQATNEKLFF
d_call: TRBD1; v_call: TRBV3-1/TRBV3-2; cdr3_length: 15; j_call: TRBJ1-6; clone_size: -; cdr3_nt: TGTGCCAGCAGCCAAGGGGGACAGGGTTGGTCACCCCTCCACTTT; cdr3_aa: CASSQGGQGWSPLHF
d_call: TRBD2; v_call: TRBV29-1; cdr3_length: 13; j_call: TRBJ2-1; clone_size: -; cdr3_nt: TGCAGCGTTCGAAGCGGGGGGGCCGGTGAGCAGTTCTTC; cdr3_aa: CSVRSGGAGEQFF
d_call: TRBD1; v_call: TRBV2; cdr3_length: 14; j_call: TRBJ1-1; clone_size: -; cdr3_nt: TGTGCCAGCTCTCTGCCCCGGGACAGCACTGAAGCTTTCTTT; cdr3_aa: CASSLPRDSTEAFF
d_call: -; v_call: TRBV4-1; cdr3_length: 14; j_call: TRBJ1-2; clone_size: -; cdr3_nt: TGCGCCAGCAGCCAAGTTCGCCAGGGCTGGGGCTACACCTTC; cdr3_aa: CASSQVRQGWGYTF
d_call: TRBD1; v_call: TRBV5-6; cdr3_length: 15; j_call: TRBJ1-4; clone_size: -; cdr3_nt: TGTGCCAGCAGCTTCACAGGGGGAACTAATGAAAAACTGTTTTTT; cdr3_aa: CASSFTGGTNEKLFF
d_call: -; v_call: TRBV3-1/TRBV3-2; cdr3_length: 13; j_call: TRBJ2-5; clone_size: -; cdr3_nt: TGTGCCAGCAGCCCGGGAGCTCAAGAGACCCAGTACTTC; cdr3_aa: CASSPGAQETQYF
d_call: TRBD1; v_call: TRBV6-6; cdr3_length: 16; j_call: TRBJ2-2; clone_size: -; cdr3_nt: TGTGCCAGCAGTCTTGATGTCAGGGGGCAAATCGGGGAGCTGTTTTTT; cdr3_aa: CASSLDVRGQIGELFF
d_call: TRBD1; v_call: TRBV9; cdr3_length: 15; j_call: TRBJ2-7; clone_size: -; cdr3_nt: TGTGCCAGCAGCCCAACCGGGACAGGGCACAACGAGCAGTACTTC; cdr3_aa: CASSPTGTGHNEQYF
d_call: -; v_call: TRBV5-4; cdr3_length: 15; j_call: TRBJ2-2; clone_size: few; cdr3_nt: TGTGCCAGCAGCTTGGCAGGGCTGAACACCGGGGAGCTGTTTTTT; cdr3_aa: CASSLAGLNTGELFF
d_call: TRBD1; v_call: TRBV10-3; cdr3_length: 14; j_call: TRBJ2-7; clone_size: -; cdr3_nt: TGTGCCATCAGTGAGTCGGGACAGGGGGCCGCGCAGTACTTC; cdr3_aa: CAISESGQGAAQYF
d_call: TRBD1; v_call: TRBV19; cdr3_length: 15; j_call: TRBJ2-7; clone_size: -; cdr3_nt: TGTGCCAGTAGTCGAGCCCCGGGACAGGGTACCGAGCAGTACTTC; cdr3_aa: CASSRAPGQGTEQYF
d_call: TRBD1; v_call: TRBV19; cdr3_length: 14; j_call: TRBJ2-7; clone_size: -; cdr3_nt: TGTGCCAGTAGTAAGACAGGGGGCCTCTACGAGCAGTACTTC; cdr3_aa: CASSKTGGLYEQYF
d_call: -; v_call: TRBV19; cdr3_length: 15; j_call: TRBJ1-5; clone_size: once; cdr3_nt: TGTGCCAGTAGTATCATACAGCAAACCAATCAGCCCCAGCATTTT; cdr3_aa: CASSIIQQTNQPQHF
d_call: -; v_call: TRBV21-1; cdr3_length: 14; j_call: TRBJ2-1; clone_size: -; cdr3_nt: TGTGCCAGCAGCAAAGGGGCATTCTACAATGAGCAGTTCTTC; cdr3_aa: CASSKGAFYNEQFF
d_call: -; v_call: TRBV14; cdr3_length: 15; j_call: TRBJ2-5; clone_size: -; cdr3_nt: TGTGCCAGCAGCCAAGATTTGGGGGCTCAAGAGACCCAGTACTTC; cdr3_aa: CASSQDLGAQETQYF
d_call: -; v_call: TRBV19; cdr3_length: 17; j_call: TRBJ1-5; clone_size: -; cdr3_nt: TGTGCCAGTAGCTTGGAACGGTACAGGGCTGGCAATCAGCCCCAGCATTTT; cdr3_aa: CASSLERYRAGNQPQHF
d_call: -; v_call: TRBV5-1; cdr3_length: 15; j_call: TRBJ1-1; clone_size: -; cdr3_nt: TGCGCCAGCAGCTTGGCCGCAGGGGTGAACACTGAAGCTTTCTTT; cdr3_aa: CASSLAAGVNTEAFF
d_call: TRBD1; v_call: TRBV10-2; cdr3_length: 18; j_call: TRBJ2-6; clone_size: -; cdr3_nt: TGCGCCAGCAGTGGAAGGACAGGGGGCACCACTGGGGCCAACGTCCTGACTTTC; cdr3_aa: CASSGRTGGTTGANVLTF
d_call: TRBD1; v_call: TRBV5-6; cdr3_length: 15; j_call: TRBJ2-7; clone_size: -; cdr3_nt: TGTGCCAGCAGCCAGACAGGGGGTACCTCCTACGAGCAGTACTTC; cdr3_aa: CASSQTGGTSYEQYF
d_call: -; v_call: TRBV27; cdr3_length: 14; j_call: TRBJ2-4; clone_size: -; cdr3_nt: TGTGCCAGCAGTTTATTGCCGCAGGGAAACATTCAGTACTTC; cdr3_aa: CASSLLPQGNIQYF
d_call: -; v_call: TRBV15; cdr3_length: 13; j_call: TRBJ1-4; clone_size: -; cdr3_nt: TGTGCCACCAGCCGGGACGGGGGTGAAAAACTGTTTTTT; cdr3_aa: CATSRDGGEKLFF
d_call: -; v_call: TRBV18; cdr3_length: 16; j_call: TRBJ2-2; clone_size: -; cdr3_nt: TGTGCCAGCTCACCACTGCCAGACTTTTACACCGGGGAGCTGTTTTTT; cdr3_aa: CASSPLPDFYTGELFF
d_call: TRBD1; v_call: TRBV28; cdr3_length: 17; j_call: TRBJ1-3; clone_size: -; cdr3_nt: TGTGCCAGCAGGTTAGTGTTCACGGACAGGGACATGAACACCATATATTTT; cdr3_aa: CASRLVFTDRDMNTIYF
d_call: TRBD2; v_call: TRBV5-1; cdr3_length: 16; j_call: TRBJ2-3; clone_size: -; cdr3_nt: TGCGCCAGCAGCTCGGGGGGAGCGGGCTTCACAGATACGCAGTATTTT; cdr3_aa: CASSSGGAGFTDTQYF
d_call: TRBD1; v_call: TRBV5-1; cdr3_length: 14; j_call: TRBJ2-7; clone_size: -; cdr3_nt: TGCGCCAGCAGCGACCCAGGGGGTGTGGTAGAGCAGTACTTC; cdr3_aa: CASSDPGGVVEQYF
d_call: TRBD1; v_call: TRBV5-4; cdr3_length: 15; j_call: TRBJ2-7; clone_size: -; cdr3_nt: TGTGCCAGCAGCTCGGACAGGGGGCAGACTTACGAGCAGTACTTC; cdr3_aa: CASSSDRGQTYEQYF
d_call: TRBD2; v_call: TRBV19; cdr3_length: 15; j_call: TRBJ2-1; clone_size: -; cdr3_nt: TGTGCCAGCGATCAACCCGGACTAGCGGGGAATGAGCAGTTCTTC; cdr3_aa: CASDQPGLAGNEQFF
d_call: -; v_call: TRBV11-2; cdr3_length: 12; j_call: TRBJ1-1; clone_size: -; cdr3_nt: TGTGCCAGCAGCCCAGACTCTCGGCATCCTTTCTTT; cdr3_aa: CASSPDSRHPFF
d_call: -; v_call: TRBV11-1; cdr3_length: 14; j_call: TRBJ1-4; clone_size: few; cdr3_nt: TGTGCCAGCAGCTTCGGGACAACTAATGAAAAACTGTTTTTT; cdr3_aa: CASSFGTTNEKLFF
d_call: TRBD1; v_call: TRBV5-1; cdr3_length: 15; j_call: TRBJ2-3; clone_size: -; cdr3_nt: TGCGCCAGCAGCTTGGAAGGGACAGGCCTAGATACGCAGTATTTT; cdr3_aa: CASSLEGTGLDTQYF
d_call: TRBD2; v_call: TRBV4-2; cdr3_length: 17; j_call: TRBJ2-1; clone_size: -; cdr3_nt: TGTGCCAGCAGCCAAGATCTGAGACTAGCGGGGAGAGGTGAGCAGTTCTTC; cdr3_aa: CASSQDLRLAGRGEQFF
d_call: -; v_call: TRBV2; cdr3_length: 18; j_call: TRBJ2-1; clone_size: -; cdr3_nt: TGTGCCAGCAGTGATCCAACTGGAGGCAGAGGGTCCTACGATGAGCAGTTCTTC; cdr3_aa: CASSDPTGGRGSYDEQFF
d_call: -; v_call: TRBV6-6; cdr3_length: 14; j_call: TRBJ2-1; clone_size: -; cdr3_nt: TGTGCCAGCAGTTACTCGTACAGGGACAATGAGCAGTTCTTC; cdr3_aa: CASSYSYRDNEQFF
d_call: -; v_call: TRBV21-1; cdr3_length: 16; j_call: TRBJ2-2; clone_size: -; cdr3_nt: TGTGCCAGCAGCAAAGACCTAGCATCAAACACCGGGGAGCTGTTTTTT; cdr3_aa: CASSKDLASNTGELFF
d_call: TRBD1; v_call: TRBV19; cdr3_length: 13; j_call: TRBJ1-1; clone_size: -; cdr3_nt: TGTGCCAGTAGCCAACACAGGGGCACTGAAGCTTTCTTT; cdr3_aa: CASSQHRGTEAFF
d_call: -; v_call: TRBV12-5; cdr3_length: 12; j_call: TRBJ1-1; clone_size: few; cdr3_nt: TGTGCTAGTGGTTTGGAAATAGTTGAAGCTTTCTTT; cdr3_aa: CASGLEIVEAFF
d_call: -; v_call: TRBV30; cdr3_length: 13; j_call: TRBJ1-2; clone_size: once; cdr3_nt: TGTGCCTGGAGTCTACAGGGTAACCATGGCTACACCTTC; cdr3_aa: CAWSLQGNHGYTF
d_call: TRBD2; v_call: TRBV27; cdr3_length: 16; j_call: TRBJ2-3; clone_size: -; cdr3_nt: TGTGCCAGCAGTTCTACTAGGACTAGTCGCACAGATACGCAGTATTTT; cdr3_aa: CASSSTRTSRTDTQYF
d_call: TRBD1; v_call: TRBV29-1; cdr3_length: 13; j_call: TRBJ2-1; clone_size: -; cdr3_nt: TGCAGCGTAAGACAGGGGTACTACAATGAGCAGTTCTTC; cdr3_aa: CSVRQGYYNEQFF
d_call: -; v_call: TRBV30; cdr3_length: 13; j_call: TRBJ1-4; clone_size: -; cdr3_nt: TGTGCCTGGAGCCGGGATCGGGATGAAAAACTGTTTTTT; cdr3_aa: CAWSRDRDEKLFF
d_call: TRBD1; v_call: TRBV13; cdr3_length: 16; j_call: TRBJ1-2; clone_size: -; cdr3_nt: TGTGCCAGCAGCAAAATTTATGAACAGGGGGCTGATGGCTACACCTTC; cdr3_aa: CASSKIYEQGADGYTF
d_call: TRBD2; v_call: TRBV9; cdr3_length: 16; j_call: TRBJ2-5; clone_size: few; cdr3_nt: TGTGCCAGCAGCGGGACTAGCGGGGGCCCCCAAGAGACCCAGTACTTC; cdr3_aa: CASSGTSGGPQETQYF
d_call: TRBD1; v_call: TRBV18; cdr3_length: 14; j_call: TRBJ1-1; clone_size: -; cdr3_nt: TGTGCCAGCTCACCACCCTTACAGGGGGCATCAGCTTTCTTT; cdr3_aa: CASSPPLQGASAFF
d_call: TRBD1; v_call: TRBV5-1; cdr3_length: 14; j_call: TRBJ1-6; clone_size: few; cdr3_nt: TGCGCCAGCAGCAAGGGACAGGGAGGATCACCCCTCCACTTT; cdr3_aa: CASSKGQGGSPLHF
d_call: TRBD2; v_call: TRBV5-4; cdr3_length: 14; j_call: TRBJ2-7; clone_size: -; cdr3_nt: TGTGCCAGCAGCTTGACTAGCGGGAGTTACGAGCAGTACTTC; cdr3_aa: CASSLTSGSYEQYF
d_call: -; v_call: TRBV18; cdr3_length: 12; j_call: TRBJ1-1; clone_size: -; cdr3_nt: TGTGCCAGCTCACAGGCAGGCCACGAAGCTTTCTTT; cdr3_aa: CASSQAGHEAFF
d_call: TRBD1; v_call: TRBV19; cdr3_length: 14; j_call: TRBJ1-5; clone_size: -; cdr3_nt: TGTGCCAGTAGTATTAGGGGGCGCAATCAGCCCCAGCATTTT; cdr3_aa: CASSIRGRNQPQHF
d_call: -; v_call: TRBV7-6; cdr3_length: 14; j_call: TRBJ2-7; clone_size: -; cdr3_nt: TGTGCCAGCAGCTCCGAGTCCCTTAGGGGCGAGCAGTACTTC; cdr3_aa: CASSSESLRGEQYF
d_call: TRBD1; v_call: TRBV5-1; cdr3_length: 15; j_call: TRBJ1-1; clone_size: -; cdr3_nt: TGCGCCAGCAGCTTGGGTGGGACAGGAGTCACTGAAGCTTTCTTT; cdr3_aa: CASSLGGTGVTEAFF
d_call: TRBD1; v_call: TRBV30; cdr3_length: 11; j_call: TRBJ2-5; clone_size: -; cdr3_nt: TGTGCCTGGCGACAGGGCAAGACCCAGTACTTC; cdr3_aa: CAWRQGKTQYF
d_call: -; v_call: TRBV5-1; cdr3_length: 14; j_call: TRBJ1-3; clone_size: -; cdr3_nt: TGCGCCAGCAGCTTGACAGCCGCTGGAAACACCATATATTTT; cdr3_aa: CASSLTAAGNTIYF
d_call: -; v_call: TRBV3-1/TRBV3-2; cdr3_length: 15; j_call: TRBJ1-2; clone_size: -; cdr3_nt: TGTGCCAGCAGCCAAGAAGGGTCGGCAGGGTATGGCTACACCTTC; cdr3_aa: CASSQEGSAGYGYTF
d_call: TRBD1; v_call: TRBV7-2; cdr3_length: 14; j_call: TRBJ2-2; clone_size: -; cdr3_nt: TGTGCCAGCAGCTCGGGACAGGGGGGCGGGGAGCTGTTTTTT; cdr3_aa: CASSSGQGGGELFF